The 32 T cell receptor beta chains presented below share a single source sample, sequenced in a study of blood T cell repertoires in COVID-19. Method: immunoSEQ multiplex PCR; TCRdb's copy keeps in-frame clones and lacks some. The table includes fewer than 65,000 clones, 83% detected once. The sequencing sample was made of peripheral blood. The receptors stem from a human donor in a cohort sampled during active COVID-19.

The V and J genes are TRBV21-1 and TRBJ2-5; the table's D call TRBD2 went unverified against the DNA. TRBV21-1 is reported as a pseudogene. CDR3 length: 18 residues. CDR3 bases: TGTGCCAGCAGCAAAGACCGAACCCCGGCAGGGAGGGAAGAGACCCAGTACTTC. This codes for CASSKDRTPAGREETQYF.

The chain carries TRBV6-5 and TRBJ2-7, with D unresolved. Trimming took 6 bases from V and 7 from J, leaving 19 bases between them. This CDR3 region has 14 residues. Germline values: CDR1 MNHEY, CDR2 SVGAGI. CDR3 nucleotides: TGTGCCAGCAGGACACGCACCGCTTCGAGTGAGCAGTACTTC. Residues: CASRTRTASSEQYF.

The chain joins TRBV11-3 to TRBJ2-3; D gene unclear. Germline CDR1 reads SGHNT; CDR2 reads YENEEA. The CDR3 runs to 14 residues. Trimming took off 5 bases at V and 1 base at J, with 10 bases between the two ends. Here the CDR3 DNA reads TGTGCCAGCAGCCCTGGGCCCCGCACAGATACGCAGTATTTT. Translation gives CASSPGPRTDTQYF.

The chain employs TRBV30 and TRBJ1-1, with 9 bases fitting TRBD1. The CDR3 is 15 residues long. V gave up 1 base and J gave up 6 bases; unmatched junction bases: 9. The germline V gene encodes CDR1 GTSNPN and CDR2 SVGIG (reference sequence). CDR3 sequence: CAWSAHGTGLAEAFF. The CDR3 DNA follows: TGTGCCTGGAGTGCTCACGGGACAGGGCTGGCTGAAGCTTTCTTT.

J is TRBJ2-7 and V is TRBV3-1 (or the pseudogene TRBV3-2), with D possibly matching TRBD1 (5 bases). Per the germline V gene, CDR1 is LGHDT and CDR2 is YNNKEL (reference sequence). The CDR3 runs to 14 residues. V was shortened by 1 base and J by 8 bases, with 15 bases between the two germline ends. CDR3 residues: CASSQVAGKSQQYF. The CDR3, as DNA: TGTGCCAGCAGCCAAGTAGCAGGGAAGAGTCAGCAGTACTTC.

The genes are TRBV5-4 and TRBJ2-2, with D unresolved. CDR3 length: 17 residues. Trimming removed 0 bases at V and 2 bases at J, with 14 bases between. Germline loops: CDR1 SGHNT, CDR2 YYREEE (reference sequence). This CDR3 reads CASSLAVTNRNTGELFF. Written as DNA, the CDR3 is TGTGCCAGCAGCTTGGCCGTTACTAACCGAAACACCGGGGAGCTGTTTTTT. Filled out from reference TRBV5-4 and TRBJ2-2, the complete variable domain reads ETGVTQSPTHLIKTRGQQVTLRCSSQSGHNTVSWYQQALGQGPQFIFQYYREEENGRGNFPPRFSGLQFPNYSSELNVNALELDDSALYLCASSLAVTNRNTGELFFGEGSRLTVL.

This clone was observed a single time. The chain carries TRBV2 and TRBJ2-3; a weak D match, TRBD1 (6 bases). The CDR3 spans 14 residues. CDR1 and CDR2 from the germline V gene are SNHLY and FYNNEI. V gave up 7 bases and J gave up 2 bases, with 13 bases separating them. The CDR3 spells CASIDRLSTDTQYF. CDR3 nucleotides: TGTGCCAGCATCGACAGGTTGTCCACAGATACGCAGTATTTT.

This chain joins TRBV10-3 and TRBJ1-2, with 11 bases that match TRBD1. Trimming took 4 bases from V and 8 from J; bases not matched to a gene: 3. Germline values: CDR1 ENHRY, CDR2 SYGVKD. The CDR3 is 13 residues long. The CDR3 loop is CAISAGQGGGYTF. DNA for the CDR3: TGTGCCATCAGTGCGGGACAGGGGGGCGGCTACACCTTC.

The chain links TRBV6-5 to TRBJ1-1; D is ambiguous. This CDR3 region has 14 residues. Germline V gene sequence: CDR1 MNHEY, CDR2 SVGAGI. V shed 7 bases and J shed 3 bases, with 15 bases lying between them. The CDR3 nucleotides read TGTGCCAGCACCTCCCGCGGGCCATACACTGAAGCTTTCTTT. As protein: CASTSRGPYTEAFF.

This clone was seen at least ten times. The gene calls are TRBV5-8 and TRBJ2-5; 8 positions agree with TRBD1. The CDR3 totals 15 residues. Losses at the gene ends were 6 bases for V and 0 bases for J; bases not matched to a gene: 7. The germline CDR1 and CDR2 sequences are SGHTS and YDEGEE. In DNA, the CDR3 is TGTGCCAGCATCGCCGGGACAGGAGACCAAGAGACCCAGTACTTC. It specifies CASIAGTGDQETQYF.

V usage is TRBV5-1 and J usage is TRBJ1-2; the D gene is possibly TRBD1 (6 bases). V shed 0 bases and J shed 4 bases, with 22 bases lying between them. Germline-derived CDR1 and CDR2 are SGHRS and YFSETQ. This CDR3 has 18 amino acids. The CDR3 is CASSLETGGLLDFYGYTF. DNA for the CDR3: TGCGCCAGCAGCTTGGAGACGGGGGGCCTCCTAGACTTCTATGGCTACACCTTC.

This clone was counted a single time. The chain links TRBV28 to TRBJ1-2, with a possible D match to TRBD1 (6 bases). Trimming shortened V by 5 bases and J by 2 bases, and 15 bases separated the two germline ends. The germline V gene has CDR1 MDHEN and CDR2 SYDVKM. This CDR3 is 15 amino acids long. Written as DNA, the CDR3 is TGTGCCAGCAGTGCCCGGGGGGCGGGAAACTATGGCTACACCTTC. Translated: CASSARGAGNYGYTF.

As for this clone: The same CDR3 is also encoded by other DNA sequences in this sample. The J gene is TRBJ1-6, the V gene TRBV9; TRBD1 is a possible D gene (5 bases). Per germline, CDR1 SGDLS and CDR2 YYNGEE. Trimming stripped 0 bases from V and 10 bases from J, with 14 bases between. This CDR3 contains 15 residues. This CDR3 is CASSVATGSGSPLHF. DNA for the CDR3: TGTGCCAGCAGCGTAGCTACAGGTTCAGGATCACCCCTCCACTTT.

This clone appeared a single time. CDR3 protein: CASSEGTGDAYYGYTF. The DNA for the CDR3 is TGTGCCAGCAGCGAGGGGACAGGAGATGCATACTATGGCTACACCTTC. The J gene is TRBJ1-2, the V gene TRBV9; 8 positions match TRBD1. Germline-derived CDR1 and CDR2 are SGDLS and YYNGEE. V shed 3 bases, J shed 3 bases, and the junction held 10 bases outside the gene matches. The CDR3 runs 16 residues. The full variable domain, with the rest looked up from reference TRBV9 and TRBJ1-2, is DSGVTQTPKHLITATGQRVTLRCSPRSGDLSVYWYQQSLDQGLQFLIQYYNGEERAKGNILERFSAQQFPDLHSELNLSSLELGDSALYFCASSEGTGDAYYGYTFGSGTRLTVV.

CDR3 coding DNA: TGCGCCAGCAGTAAGAGGACAGGCCGAGACAGCAATCAGCCCCAGCATTTT. It yields the protein CASSKRTGRDSNQPQHF. The chain couples TRBV23-1 to TRBJ1-5, with 7 bases lining up with TRBD1. TRBV23-1 counts as an open reading frame of uncertain function. The CDR3 runs to 17 residues. J lost 1 base, V lost 5 bases, and 11 bases had no gene match.

The chain links TRBV3-1 (or the pseudogene TRBV3-2) to TRBJ1-1, with TRBD1 as a possible D gene (6 bases). CDR3 length equals 16 residues. The ends were cut back, 4 bases at V and 4 bases at J, with 19 bases in the middle. The V gene's germline CDR1 is LGHDT and CDR2 YNNKEL (reference sequence). The CDR3 coding sequence is TGTGCCAGCAGCCGGCACAGGGAGAACCGGGCCACTGAAGCTTTCTTT. Residues: CASSRHRENRATEAFF.

The count of this clone is one. This chain links TRBV28 with TRBJ2-3; 7 bases match TRBD2. Trimming removed 5 bases from V and 5 bases from J; junction bases left unmatched: 10. Germline V gives CDR1 MDHEN, CDR2 SYDVKM. This CDR3 region has 15 residues. The CDR3 bases are TGTGCCAGCAGTGTAAAAGCGGGGCGGGGAGATACGCAGTATTTT. It translates to CASSVKAGRGDTQYF.

The rearrangement joins TRBV18 to TRBJ2-7, with TRBD1 identical over 9 bases. The V gene's germline CDR1 is KGHSH and CDR2 LQKENI. CDR3 length: 14 amino acids. CDR3 protein: CATAPGTGSYEQYF. The CDR3 DNA reads as TGTGCGACAGCTCCAGGGACAGGGTCCTACGAGCAGTACTTC.

This chain links TRBV9 with TRBJ1-2; possible D gene TRBD1, 5 bases. This CDR3 spans 14 amino acids. The germline V gene has CDR1 SGDLS and CDR2 YYNGEE. V lost 3 bases and J lost 1, with 10 bases in between. CDR3 nucleotide sequence: TGTGCCAGCAGCGGACGCGGGGGTAACTATGGCTACACCTTC. Translating it yields CASSGRGGNYGYTF.

The genes are TRBV25-1 and TRBJ2-7; maybe TRBD1 (6 bases). CDR1 and CDR2 (germline): MGHDK, SYGVNS. This CDR3 has 15 residues. Between the trimmed V and J ends, which lost 1 base and 3 bases, there was a span of 13 bases. CDR3 in amino acids: CASSESGTTNYEQYF. As DNA, the CDR3 is TGTGCCAGCAGTGAATCCGGGACAACGAACTACGAGCAGTACTTC.

The rearrangement links TRBV9 to TRBJ2-5; the match to TRBD2 covers 7 bases. The CDR3 covers 15 residues. V lost 4 bases and J lost 4; bases outside the gene matches: 10. From germline, CDR1 is SGDLS and CDR2 YYNGEE. In DNA form, the CDR3 reads TGTGCCAGCAGCTCTATTCCGGGGGGTGGAGAGACCCAGTACTTC. Encoded protein: CASSSIPGGGETQYF.

On this clone itself: Mismatch with germline at one junction end may stem from a read error. DNA for the CDR3: TGTGCCAGCCGCCAGGGCGGGGTGTCCCAAGAGACCCAGTACTTC. It codes for CASRQGGVSQETQYF. The chain has TRBV14 and TRBJ2-5; TRBD2 is a possible D gene (6 bases). CDR3 length: 15 amino acids. Per germline, CDR1 SGHDN and CDR2 FVKESK.

The gene calls are TRBV6-5 and TRBJ2-1; the match to TRBD1 covers 10 bases. The CDR3 extends over 16 amino acids. J gave up 5 bases and V 4 bases, and 8 bases lay outside the gene matches. Looked up from germline, CDR1 is MNHEY and CDR2 is SVGAGI. The CDR3 loop reads CASSFKPGQGNNEQFF. In DNA, the CDR3 is TGTGCCAGCAGTTTCAAACCGGGACAGGGGAACAATGAGCAGTTCTTC.

This rearrangement joins TRBV2 to TRBJ2-1; a weak D match, TRBD1 (6 bases). Per the germline V gene, CDR1 is SNHLY and CDR2 is FYNNEI. This CDR3 has 14 residues. V lost 5 bases to trimming and J lost 7 bases, with 15 bases between them. CDR3 coding DNA: TGTGCCAGCAGTCAGCAGGGGCGCAGGAATGAGCAGTTCTTC. Translating gives CASSQQGRRNEQFF. The full variable domain, rest sourced from reference TRBV2 and TRBJ2-1, is EPEVTQTPSHQVTQMGQEVILRCVPISNHLYFYWYRQILGQKVEFLVSFYNNEISEKSEIFDDQFSVERPDGSNFTLKIRSTKLEDSAMYFCASSQQGRRNEQFFGPGTRLTVL.

The chain recombines TRBV3-1 (or the pseudogene TRBV3-2) with TRBJ1-6; D gene unclear. Germline CDR1 is LGHDT and CDR2 is YNNKEL (reference sequence). V was cut by 1 base and J by 10 bases, with 17 bases left in between. The length of the CDR3 is 16 residues. As DNA, the CDR3 is TGTGCCAGCAGCCAAGGACTTCTCAAGGTCGGGTCACCCCTCCACTTT. Translation gives CASSQGLLKVGSPLHF.

This sequence joins TRBV28 and TRBJ2-3; D gene unclear. The germline V and J ends were trimmed by 7 bases and 0 bases, with 8 bases remaining between them. CDR3 length: 13 amino acids. CDR1 MDHEN and CDR2 SYDVKM come from the germline V gene. The CDR3 spells CASTTTSTDTQYF. The CDR3 DNA reads as TGTGCCAGCACAACCACTAGCACAGATACGCAGTATTTT.

The gene calls are TRBV9 and TRBJ2-6; TRBD1 matches at 8 bases. The CDR3 runs 16 residues. Germline assignment: CDR1 SGDLS and CDR2 YYNGEE. V was pared by 4 bases and J by 0 bases, with 3 bases of the junction left unmatched. The CDR3 spells CASSRTGGSGANVLTF. The CDR3 DNA is TGTGCCAGCAGCAGAACAGGGGGCTCTGGGGCCAACGTCCTGACTTTC.

CDR3 loop: CASSVRVGTDTQYF. For the CDR3, the DNA is TGTGCCAGCAGTGTGAGGGTAGGCACAGATACGCAGTATTTT. The rearrangement joins TRBV6-4 to TRBJ2-3; tentative D call: TRBD2 (5 bases). From germline, CDR1 is MRHNA and CDR2 SNTAGT. The CDR3 sequence is 14 residues long. The germline V and J ends were trimmed by 4 bases and 1 base, with 9 bases remaining between them.

This rearrangement joins TRBV3-1 (or the pseudogene TRBV3-2) to TRBJ2-1, with 10 bases matching TRBD2. This CDR3 has 17 amino acids. J was trimmed by 7 bases and V by 2 bases; bases with no gene match: 11. Germline V gene lookup returns CDR1 LGHDT and CDR2 YNNKEL (reference sequence). The CDR3 protein is CASSQFARGLALNEQFF. The CDR3 bases are TGTGCCAGCAGCCAATTCGCCCGGGGACTAGCGCTAAATGAGCAGTTCTTC.

In nucleotides, the CDR3 is TGTGCCAGCAGCCAGGGCGGGGTGAACACTGAAGCTTTCTTT. Translation: CASSQGGVNTEAFF. The chain has TRBV3-1 (or the pseudogene TRBV3-2) and TRBJ1-1; no reliable D call. Trimming removed 3 bases at V and 0 bases at J, with 8 bases between. CDR3 size: 14 residues. CDR1 LGHDT and CDR2 YNNKEL come from the germline V gene (reference sequence).

This clone came up a few times. The chain uses TRBV7-2 and TRBJ2-1, with D uncertain. This CDR3 comprises 13 residues. Germline V gene data show CDR1 as SGHTA and CDR2 as FQGNSA. The ends were cut back, 1 base at V and 7 bases at J, with 8 bases in the middle. The CDR3, as DNA: TGTGCCAGCAGCTTAGGGCCGAATAATGAGCAGTTCTTC. It encodes CASSLGPNNEQFF.

This sequence joins TRBV6-6 and TRBJ1-5, with TRBD1 as a possible D gene (5 bases). V was trimmed by 6 bases and J by 1 base, leaving 13 bases between them. CDR1 and CDR2 from the germline V gene are MNHNY and SVGAGI (reference sequence). This CDR3 is 15 amino acids long. DNA for the CDR3: TGTGCCAGCAGAGAGTCGGGGGAAAGCAATCAGCCCCAGCATTTT. Translating gives CASRESGESNQPQHF.